This T cell receptor (beta chain) is from a study of type 1 regulatory T cells. Across the study: An in vitro protocol generated T-allo10, a Tr1-enriched, alloantigen-specific CD4 T cell product. Study results and caveats: Type 1 regulatory T cells had a more restricted TCR repertoire than non-type 1 regulatory T cells.

For this clonotype: What it binds is unknown.

TCRdb itself ran the reads through MiXCR, one entry per CDR3 protein. The profile shows about 69,000 distinct CDR3 sequences, around 21% of them singletons. This sequence was found in a human donor in good health. Specimen: cultured type 1 regulatory T (Tr1) cells, either the whole culture or a sorted fraction (not recorded which).

DNA for the CDR3: TGTGCCAGCAGCTTTCAGGCCAGCTCACAATTGGCGGGACTTGAGACCCAGTACTTC. The encoded protein is CASSFQASSQLAGLETQYF. V usage is TRBV7-2 and J usage is TRBJ2-5; D might be TRBD2 (6 bases). Germline V gene data show CDR1 as SGHTA and CDR2 as FQGNSA. The V gene lost 3 bases and the J gene lost 5 bases, with 28 bases spanning the gap. The CDR3 has 19 amino acids.